Detailed here is one TCR beta chain. Amplification targeted the TCR beta CDR3 regions, with RNA transcripts as the source material. Amplification began with first-round RT-PCR using HTBI primers, then second-round multiplex PCR was performed. From the multiplex PCR reads, TCRdb called clonotypes with MiXCR, one entry per CDR3 protein. The repertoire has 650,000 to 900,000 distinct CDR3 sequences, approximately 40% of them found once; the top ten carry 35% to 55%. This entry belongs to a study of Graves' ophthalmopathy and Graves' hyperthyroidism. The germline CDR1 and CDR2 sequences are MNHEY and SVGAGI. The CDR3 is made up of 15 amino acids. Trimming took 5 bases from V and 4 from J; bases not matched to a gene: 9.

The chain is built from TRBV6-5 and TRBJ2-7; 9 bases are shared with TRBD1. Specimen: peripheral blood. The source is an adult man with Graves' ophthalmopathy. The CDR3 sequence: CASSEASGTGYEQYF. The CDR3 region has the DNA TGTGCCAGCAGTGAAGCTTCAGGGACAGGGTACGAGCAGTACTTC.